This TCR beta chain was sequenced during a study of blood T cell repertoires in COVID-19. Study-level information: Specimens from acute and convalescent COVID-19 originated in the United States, Italy and Spain.

Profiling relied on immunoSEQ multiplex PCR, and the TCRdb table lists in-frame clones only, not all of them. The table lists around 160,000 clones, roughly 87% of them singletons. Participants spanned ages about 18 to 90 years and resided in roughly 22 US areas. V was clipped by 0 bases and J by 5 bases; unmatched bases: 10. Germline V lookup: CDR1 SGHRS, CDR2 YFSETQ. The CDR3 is 16 amino acids. The chain uses TRBV5-1 and TRBJ1-2; 7 bases fit TRBD1. The sequenced sample consisted of PBMCs or T cells enriched from blood (not recorded which). This TCR derives from a man aged 45-65 years who had recovered from COVID-19. The CDR3 coding sequence is TGCGCCAGCAGCTTGGCCCGGTCAGGGGGGTTGTATGGCTACACCTTC. It translates to CASSLARSGGLYGYTF.